The 13 T cell receptor beta chains below come from one sample, sequenced in a study of cytotoxic CD8 clonotypes in ibrutinib-treated CLL. Produced via immunoSEQ multiplex PCR; TCRdb's table is partial and in-frame only. This sample has approximately 190,000 clones, with about 75% found just once. This sample comprised PBMCs, obtained after 12 months of ibrutinib treatment. The receptor set was obtained from a human donor with chronic lymphocytic leukemia.

The chain carries TRBV30 and TRBJ2-7; D is uncertain. V lost 2 bases and J 0 bases, leaving 8 bases between the germline ends. Looked up from germline, CDR1 is GTSNPN and CDR2 is SVGIG (reference sequence). The CDR3 runs to 13 residues. The CDR3 sequence: CAWSYASSYEQYF. The CDR3 coding sequence is TGTGCCTGGAGTTATGCCAGCTCCTACGAGCAGTACTTC.

The J gene is TRBJ1-3, the V gene TRBV29-1; TRBD1 might be the D (5 bases). From germline, CDR1 is SQVTM and CDR2 ANQGSEA. Deletions cut 3 bases from V and 0 bases from J, with 12 bases between. The CDR3 length is 15 residues. CDR3 residues: CSVDSWGVSGNTIYF. The DNA of the CDR3 is TGCAGCGTTGATTCCTGGGGGGTCTCTGGAAACACCATATATTTT.

The CDR3 nucleotides are TGTGCCAGTAGCGCGGACAGGGTGGTTAGCAATCAGCCCCAGCATTTT. Protein: CASSADRVVSNQPQHF. The chain is built from TRBV19 and TRBJ1-5; 8 nucleotides align to TRBD1. CDR1 is LNHDA, CDR2 SQIVND, per germline (reference sequence). The CDR3 is made up of 16 amino acids. The J segment lost 0 bases and the V segment lost 6 bases, leaving 7 bases of the junction unmatched. The entire variable domain, with the rest obtained from reference TRBV19 and TRBJ1-5, is as follows: DGGITQSPKYLFRKEGQNVTLSCEQNLNHDAMYWYRQDPGQGLRLIYYSQIVNDFQKGDIAEGYSVSREKKESFPLTVTSAQKNPTAFYLCASSADRVVSNQPQHFGDGTRLSIL.

The rearrangement links TRBV29-1 to TRBJ1-1; D ambiguous. CDR3 size: 13 residues. Germline lookup yields CDR1 SQVTM and CDR2 ANQGSEA. Trimming stripped 5 bases from V and 1 base from J, with 11 bases between. This CDR3 is CSVLLRQNTEAFF. CDR3 in DNA: TGCAGCGTTCTGTTAAGGCAGAACACTGAAGCTTTCTTT.

The rearrangement links TRBV27 to TRBJ2-7; 7 bases are shared with TRBD2. V lost 4 bases, J lost 3 bases, and 6 bases stayed unmatched. Germline CDR1 reads MNHEY; CDR2 reads SMNVEV (reference sequence). The CDR3 has 14 residues. The CDR3, as DNA: TGTGCCAGCAGTTCAGCGGGAAGGATCTACGAGCAGTACTTC. Protein product: CASSSAGRIYEQYF.

The rearrangement links TRBV11-3 to TRBJ2-7; TRBD1 matches 8 bases. The germline CDR1 and CDR2 sequences are SGHNT and YENEEA. The CDR3 loop spans 15 amino acids. The J segment lost 5 bases and the V segment lost 5 bases, leaving 11 bases of the junction unmatched. Here the CDR3 DNA reads TGTGCCAGCAGCCATGACAGGGGAATTTTCAACGAGCAGTACTTC. Amino acids: CASSHDRGIFNEQYF.

The CDR3 sequence is CAISEYSNQPQHF. The CDR3 DNA is TGTGCCATCAGTGAGTATAGCAATCAGCCCCAGCATTTT. The chain recombines TRBV10-3 with TRBJ1-5; no firm D call. Germline V gene lookup returns CDR1 ENHRY and CDR2 SYGVKD. CDR3 length: 13 amino acids. Trimming cost V 1 base and J 0 bases, with 1 base left between them.

The rearrangement links TRBV30 to TRBJ2-3, with TRBD2 identical over 7 bases. The CDR3 runs 14 residues. With V trimmed by 5 bases and J by 4 bases, 9 bases remained unmatched. Germline V lookup: CDR1 GTSNPN, CDR2 SVGIG (reference sequence). In DNA form, the CDR3 reads TGTGCCTGGGGCGGGGCGGGAGCATCAGATACGCAGTATTTT. Translating it yields CAWGGAGASDTQYF.

There are a few counts of this clone. The V call is TRBV10-2, the J call TRBJ1-1, with a weak D call TRBD1 (5 bases). The CDR3 loop spans 14 amino acids. V was clipped by 2 bases and J by 1 base, with 8 bases between them. Looked up from germline, CDR1 is WSHSY and CDR2 is SAAADI. The CDR3 loop reads CASSEQGSNTEAFF. Here the CDR3 DNA reads TGCGCCAGCAGTGAGCAGGGCTCGAACACTGAAGCTTTCTTT.

V usage is TRBV9 and J usage is TRBJ2-7; D may be TRBD1 (5 bases). Trimming pared 0 bases from V and 8 bases from J, leaving 12 bases between. This CDR3 comprises 13 residues. Germline values: CDR1 SGDLS, CDR2 YYNGEE. The CDR3 DNA sequence: TGTGCCAGCAGCGTAGATCCAGGGAAGAAGCAGTACTTC. It is translated as CASSVDPGKKQYF.

The sample holds a few counts of this clone. In DNA form, the CDR3 reads TGTGCCACCAGCAGAGGGTACGAGCAGTACTTC. This gives the protein CATSRGYEQYF. The chain links TRBV15 to TRBJ2-7; unclear D gene. Germline-derived CDR1 and CDR2 are LNHNV and YYDKDF (reference sequence). This CDR3 spans 11 amino acids. Between the trimmed V and J ends, which lost 1 base and 4 bases, there was a span of 2 bases.

The chain joins TRBV9 to TRBJ1-2, with no clear D. Trimming pared 3 bases from V and 8 bases from J, leaving 8 bases between. CDR1 and CDR2 from the germline V gene are SGDLS and YYNGEE. There are 11 residues in the CDR3. CDR3 DNA sequence: TGTGCCAGCAGCGCCACCAGGGGCTACACCTTC. This sequence encodes CASSATRGYTF.

This chain joins TRBV7-2 and TRBJ2-7, with D possibly matching TRBD1 (5 bases). CDR1 and CDR2 from the germline V gene are SGHTA and FQGNSA. The CDR3 sequence is 12 residues long. The V end lost 4 bases, the J end lost 4 bases, and 8 bases lay between the germline ends. CDR3 sequence reads: CASSSQVYEQYF. CDR3 nucleotides: TGTGCCAGCAGCTCACAGGTATACGAGCAGTACTTC.